A selection of T cell receptor beta chains follows, all from one sample in a study of response to subunit inactivated influenza vaccine. TCRdb reprocessed the RT-PCR reads via MiXCR and lists one record per CDR3 protein. The sample holds roughly 700,000 distinct CDR3 sequences, 15% to 18% seen once. The sample consisted of PBMCs from blood, taken about 12 days after vaccination. These receptors were taken from a man in his forties or fifties who received an inactivated influenza vaccine. CDR3s include the opening cysteine and the closing phenylalanine or tryptophan. The D gene is left open where the match is weak. Only some rows state a clone size, as once, few, many or a class for expanded clones.

D	size	length	V	J	DNA	CDR3
TRBD2	few	18	TRBV3-1	TRBJ2-5	TGTGCCAGCAGCCCCTCCAGCGGGGGGCCGTACTACCAAGAGACCCAGTACTTC	CASSPSSGGPYYQETQYF
.	few	18	TRBV12-3/TRBV12-4	TRBJ2-1	TGTGCCAGCAGCTCGGCGGCCGCGGGGGCATTTCGGAACAATGAGCAGTTCTTC	CASSSAAAGAFRNNEQFF
.	.	15	TRBV2	TRBJ1-1	TGTGCCAGCAGTGAAGGCCGCAGGACGAACACTGAAGCTTTCTTT	CASSEGRRTNTEAFF
.	.	13	TRBV7-2	TRBJ2-7	TGTGCCAGCAGCTCTCGGGCCTCCCACGAGCAGTACTTC	CASSSRASHEQYF
.	.	15	TRBV7-2	TRBJ1-4	TGTGCCAGCAGCTTAGTCTCACAGAAAAATGAAAAACTGTTTTTT	CASSLVSQKNEKLFF
.	.	15	TRBV5-5	TRBJ2-2	TGTGCCAGCAGGTCCCAAATCGAGAGTACCGGGGAGCTGTTTTTT	CASRSQIESTGELFF
.	few	14	TRBV7-6	TRBJ2-3	TGTGCCAGCAGCTTAGGGCGGGAAACAGATACGCAGTATTTT	CASSLGRETDTQYF
TRBD2	.	15	TRBV6-1	TRBJ2-3	TGTGCCAGCAGTGAACGCGGGGGGCTTTCCGGAGCGCAGTATTTT	CASSERGGLSGAQYF
TRBD1	.	16	TRBV4-2	TRBJ1-4	TGTGCCAGCAGCCAAGTTCGGAGACAGGGTGGGGAAAAACTGTTTTTT	CASSQVRRQGGEKLFF
TRBD2	few	16	TRBV20-1	TRBJ2-7	TGCAGTGCTAGGGGACTAGCGGGAGTCTTTACGTACGAGCAGTACTTC	CSARGLAGVFTYEQYF
TRBD2	.	16	TRBV29-1	TRBJ2-5	TGCAGCGTTGAAGAGAGGACTAGCGGGACTTTGGAGACCCAGTACTTC	CSVEERTSGTLETQYF
.	.	12	TRBV19	TRBJ1-1	TGTGCCAGTAGGGGGGGGAACACTGAAGCTTTCTTT	CASRGGNTEAFF
.	.	16	TRBV7-9	TRBJ1-3	TGTGCCAGCAGCTTAGCGTCGGTTTTCTCTGGAAGCACCATATATTTT	CASSLASVFSGSTIYF
TRBD1	.	15	TRBV5-1	TRBJ1-4	TGCGCCAGCAGCGCGCAGGGGGCGTCTAATGAAAAACTGTTTTTT	CASSAQGASNEKLFF
TRBD2	.	15	TRBV20-1	TRBJ2-3	TGCAGTGCCCAGAGACTAGCGGGGGTCACAGATACGCAGTATTTT	CSAQRLAGVTDTQYF
TRBD1	few	15	TRBV18	TRBJ1-5	TGTGCCAGCTCAAGACAGGGAAATAGCAATCAGCCCCAGCATTTT	CASSRQGNSNQPQHF
TRBD2	few	15	TRBV20-1	TRBJ2-7	TGCAGTGCTAGAGCCCTAGCGGGAGGATTCGGCGAGCAGTACTTC	CSARALAGGFGEQYF
TRBD2	.	19	TRBV2	TRBJ2-3	TGTGCCAGCAGTCCTTTCGTCACAACACTAGCGGATAGCACAGATACGCAGTATTTT	CASSPFVTTLADSTDTQYF
TRBD2	.	16	TRBV4-2	TRBJ2-3	TGTGCCAGCAGCCAATCGGGCGGGGGGCACACAGATACGCAGTATTTT	CASSQSGGGHTDTQYF
.	.	17	TRBV6-5	TRBJ1-5	TGTGCCAGCAGTAACCTCGGCAGGCAACCGAGCAATCAGCCCCAGCATTTT	CASSNLGRQPSNQPQHF
.	few	15	TRBV9	TRBJ2-3	TGTGCCAGCAGCCCCAGGCGGGGGCAAACAGATACGCAGTATTTT	CASSPRRGQTDTQYF
TRBD1	few	15	TRBV29-1	TRBJ2-1	TGCAGCGTTGAACCCCTAGCCTCTAGGGACAGGCTGTTGTTCTTC	CSVEPLASRDRLLFF
.	few	12	TRBV12-3/TRBV12-4	TRBJ2-1	TGTGCCAGCAGTTTGCCCTATTTGGAGCAGTTCTTC	CASSLPYLEQFF
TRBD2	few	15	TRBV7-2	TRBJ2-7	TGTGCCAGCAGCTTAGGCGGGAGGAGGATGTACGAGCAGTACTTC	CASSLGGRRMYEQYF
.	few	14	TRBV20-1	TRBJ2-3	TGCAGTGCTTACGACGGGCGGGGAGCGAATACGCAGTATTTT	CSAYDGRGANTQYF
TRBD2	once	13	TRBV10-3	TRBJ2-7	TGTGCCACCGGTCCGCGGGGGGAAGACGAGCAGTACTTC	CATGPRGEDEQYF
.	few	16	TRBV3-1	TRBJ2-5	TGTGCCAGCAGCAGCCGAACAGGAGGATTCCAAGAGACCCAGTACTTC	CASSSRTGGFQETQYF
TRBD1	few	14	TRBV20-1	TRBJ1-1	TGCAGTGTCCAGGGGGGCGGGATGAACACTGAAGCTTTCTTT	CSVQGGGMNTEAFF
.	.	16	TRBV5-1	TRBJ1-2	TGCGCCAGCAGCGGCGGGACTCCTAGCCCTAACTATGGCTACACCTTC	CASSGGTPSPNYGYTF
.	.	16	TRBV25-1	TRBJ1-4	TGTGCCAGCAGGGAGGAAGGTTTCAGGGCTAATGAAAAACTGTTTTTT	CASREEGFRANEKLFF
TRBD2	.	16	TRBV5-1	TRBJ2-5	TGCGCCAGCAGCCCGGGACTAGCGGGGGGTGGAGAGACCCAGTACTTC	CASSPGLAGGGETQYF
TRBD2	.	16	TRBV9	TRBJ2-1	TGTGCCAGCAGTGACCCCGGGACTAGCGTAAACAATGAGCAGTTCTTC	CASSDPGTSVNNEQFF
.	.	13	TRBV20-1	TRBJ2-7	TGCAGTGCTTTTCAAGGGACGGGTTACGAGCAGTACTTC	CSAFQGTGYEQYF
.	few	12	TRBV28	TRBJ2-7	TGTGCCAGCAGTTTGACAATGGGCGAGCAGTACTTC	CASSLTMGEQYF
TRBD1	few	16	TRBV12-3/TRBV12-4	TRBJ1-4	TGTGCCAGCAGGGGACAGGGGAGAAATCTTGAAGGAAAACTGTTTTTT	CASRGQGRNLEGKLFF
TRBD1	.	15	TRBV15	TRBJ2-7	TGTGCCACCAGTACAGGGACAGGTTTTACCTACGAGCAGTACTTC	CATSTGTGFTYEQYF
TRBD2	.	13	TRBV5-1	TRBJ2-1	TGCGCCAGCAGCTTTCAGGGAGGGAATGAGCAGTTCTTC	CASSFQGGNEQFF
.	few	13	TRBV3-1	TRBJ2-1	TGTGCCAGCAGCCAAGTGTCCACGGGTGAGCAGTTCTTC	CASSQVSTGEQFF
.	few	15	TRBV6-1	TRBJ2-3	TGTGCCAGCAGTCCGGCAGCACTTAGCACAGATACGCAGTATTTT	CASSPAALSTDTQYF
.	many	12	TRBV7-2	TRBJ2-1	TGTGCCAGCAGCTTGTTGGCGGGGGAGCAGTTCTTC	CASSLLAGEQFF
TRBD1	few	14	TRBV7-2	TRBJ1-6	TGTGCCAGCAGCCCCGGGACAGGGGGAACACCCCTCCACTTT	CASSPGTGGTPLHF
.	.	15	TRBV12-3/TRBV12-4	TRBJ1-2	TGTGCCAGCAGCGCTCACCAACAGGCTCCCTATGGCTACACCTTC	CASSAHQQAPYGYTF
TRBD1	.	16	TRBV7-2	TRBJ2-5	TGTGCCAGCAGCTTAGGGGGACAGGGGGTAGTAGAGACCCAGTACTTC	CASSLGGQGVVETQYF
TRBD1	.	16	TRBV11-2	TRBJ2-4	TGTGCCAGCACACGGGGACAGGAGTTTGTCAAAAACATTCAGTACTTC	CASTRGQEFVKNIQYF
.	.	15	TRBV30	TRBJ2-1	TGTGCCTGGAGTGTATGGGAGCGCCCCTACAATGAGCAGTTCTTC	CAWSVWERPYNEQFF
TRBD2	once	15	TRBV11-1	TRBJ2-1	TGTGCCAGCAGCTTTAATCCTAGCGGGACGAATGAGCAGTTCTTC	CASSFNPSGTNEQFF
.	once	15	TRBV12-3/TRBV12-4	TRBJ2-5	TGTGCCAGCAGTTTAGAAGGCAGGGGCCGTGAGACCCAGTACTTC	CASSLEGRGRETQYF
.	once	15	TRBV28	TRBJ2-5	TGTGCCAGCAGTACTAGTCAGGGTGGCCTAGAGACCCAGTACTTC	CASSTSQGGLETQYF
.	.	15	TRBV4-3	TRBJ2-6	TGCGCCAGCATGAAAAGCGGCTCTGGGGCCAACGTCCTGACTTTC	CASMKSGSGANVLTF
.	few	16	TRBV6-5	TRBJ2-7	TGTGCCAGCAGTTACTCGGGGATCGACGGGGCATACGAGCAGTACTTC	CASSYSGIDGAYEQYF
.	few	14	TRBV7-2	TRBJ2-1	TGTGCCAGCAGCTTAGAAGGGAAAGGGGGTGAGCAGTTCTTC	CASSLEGKGGEQFF
TRBD2	few	16	TRBV4-3	TRBJ2-1	TGCGCCAGCAGCCAAGAGGGGACTAGCGGGAGCAATGAGCAGTTCTTC	CASSQEGTSGSNEQFF
TRBD2	few	16	TRBV4-2	TRBJ2-1	TGTGCCAGCAGCCAAGAACCGGGGGGACCCTACAATGAGCAGTTCTTC	CASSQEPGGPYNEQFF
.	few	15	TRBV7-2	TRBJ2-3	TGTGCCAGCAGCTCTGGACCTGCCTTCACAGATACGCAGTATTTT	CASSSGPAFTDTQYF
TRBD2	.	16	TRBV12-3/TRBV12-4	TRBJ2-1	TGTGCCAGCAGTTTTAGCGGGGGGGCCAAGGGCAATGAGCAGTTCTTC	CASSFSGGAKGNEQFF